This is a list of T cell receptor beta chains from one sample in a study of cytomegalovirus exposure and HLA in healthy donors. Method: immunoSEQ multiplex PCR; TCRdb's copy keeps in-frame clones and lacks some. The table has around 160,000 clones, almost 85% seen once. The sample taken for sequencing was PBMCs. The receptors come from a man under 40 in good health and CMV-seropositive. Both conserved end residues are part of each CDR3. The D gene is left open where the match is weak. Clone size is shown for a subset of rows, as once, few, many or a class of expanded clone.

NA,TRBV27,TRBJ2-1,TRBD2,CASRSGLASYNEQFF,TGTGCCAGCAGATCGGGACTAGCCTCCTACAATGAGCAGTTCTTC
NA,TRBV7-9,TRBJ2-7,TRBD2,CASSHRTGGVSYEQYF,TGTGCCAGCAGCCACCGCACGGGGGGAGTCTCCTACGAGCAGTACTTC
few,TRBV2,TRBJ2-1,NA,CASSPTDWGLRYNEQFF,TGTGCCAGCAGTCCGACCGACTGGGGGCTGAGGTACAATGAGCAGTTCTTC
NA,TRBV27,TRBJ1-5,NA,CASSLYGTQGLDQPQHF,TGTGCCAGCAGTTTATATGGAACCCAGGGATTGGATCAGCCCCAGCATTTT
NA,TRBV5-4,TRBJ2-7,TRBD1,CASSLEARGSYEQYF,TGTGCCAGCAGCTTGGAGGCCAGGGGGTCCTACGAGCAGTACTTC
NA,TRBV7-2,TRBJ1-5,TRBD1,CASSDRDRLLSNQPQHF,TGTGCCAGCAGCGACCGGGACAGACTTCTTAGCAATCAGCCCCAGCATTTT
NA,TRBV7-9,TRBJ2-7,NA,CASSTPGDGYEQYF,TGTGCCAGCAGCACCCCGGGGGACGGCTACGAGCAGTACTTC
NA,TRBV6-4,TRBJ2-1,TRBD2,CASNLIAGDYNEQFF,TGTGCCAGCAACCTTATAGCGGGAGACTACAATGAGCAGTTCTTC
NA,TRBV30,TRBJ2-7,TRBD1,CATDRGNREQYF,TGTGCCACGGACAGGGGGAATCGCGAGCAGTACTTC
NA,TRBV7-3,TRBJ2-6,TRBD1,CASSAEGASGANVLTF,TGTGCCAGCAGCGCTGAGGGGGCCTCTGGGGCCAACGTCCTGACTTTC
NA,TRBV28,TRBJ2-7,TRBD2,CASRLADTYEQYF,TGTGCCAGCCGACTAGCGGATACCTACGAGCAGTACTTC
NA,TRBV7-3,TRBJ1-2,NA,CASSPTAGLYGYTF,TGTGCCAGCAGCCCTACGGCAGGCCTCTATGGCTACACCTTC
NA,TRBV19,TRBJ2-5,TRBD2,CASSIDLAGGRETQYF,TGTGCCAGTAGTATAGATCTAGCGGGGGGCCGGGAGACCCAGTACTTC
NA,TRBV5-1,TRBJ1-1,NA,CASSPTSGNTEAFF,TGCGCCAGCAGCCCCACCTCAGGGAACACTGAAGCTTTCTTT
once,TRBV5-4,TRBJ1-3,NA,CASSLDGGAGNTIYF,TGTGCCAGCAGCTTGGATGGGGGCGCTGGAAACACCATATATTTT
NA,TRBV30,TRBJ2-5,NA,CACPGTPGETQYF,TGTGCCTGCCCCGGGACTCCGGGAGAGACCCAGTACTTC
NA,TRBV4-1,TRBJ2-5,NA,CASSPSAREWETQYF,TGCGCCAGCAGCCCCTCAGCGAGGGAATGGGAGACCCAGTACTTC
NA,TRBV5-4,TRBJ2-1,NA,CASSLAGVGEQFF,TGTGCCAGCAGCTTGGCCGGGGTCGGTGAGCAGTTCTTC
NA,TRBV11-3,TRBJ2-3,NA,CASSLGGADTQYF,TGTGCCAGCAGCTTAGGCGGGGCGGATACGCAGTATTTT
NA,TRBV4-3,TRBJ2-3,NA,CASSQEAGLGGTDTQYF,TGCGCCAGCAGCCAAGAGGCGGGGCTTGGGGGCACAGATACGCAGTATTTT
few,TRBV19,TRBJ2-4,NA,CASTPSTGRIQYF,TGTGCCAGTACCCCTTCGACAGGGAGGATTCAGTACTTC
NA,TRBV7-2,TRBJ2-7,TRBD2,CASSRGLAGSYEQYF,TGTGCCAGCAGCCGGGGGCTAGCGGGAAGCTACGAGCAGTACTTC
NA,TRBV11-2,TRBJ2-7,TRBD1,CASSLGARGLNEQYF,TGTGCCAGCAGCTTAGGGGCTAGGGGGCTCAACGAGCAGTACTTC
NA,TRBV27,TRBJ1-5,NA,CASSLGGIRQPQHF,TGTGCCAGCAGTTTAGGGGGGATCAGGCAGCCCCAGCATTTT
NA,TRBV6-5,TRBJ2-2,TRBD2,CASSYSSGRATGELFF,TGTGCCAGCAGTTACTCGAGCGGGAGGGCCACCGGGGAGCTGTTTTTT
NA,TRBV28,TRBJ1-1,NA,CASSFRGNTEAFF,TGTGCCAGCAGTTTCCGAGGGAACACTGAAGCTTTCTTT
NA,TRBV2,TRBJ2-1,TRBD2,CASSPGLAGVKQFF,TGTGCCAGCAGCCCGGGACTAGCGGGAGTAAAGCAGTTCTTC
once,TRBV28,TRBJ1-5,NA,CASSLNLNQPQHF,TGTGCCAGCAGTTTGAACCTAAATCAGCCCCAGCATTTT
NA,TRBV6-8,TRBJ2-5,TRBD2,CASPPLTSGGQTQYF,TGTGCCAGCCCACCTCTGACTAGCGGGGGGCAGACCCAGTACTTC
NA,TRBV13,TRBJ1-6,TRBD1,CASSLGDRDNSPLHF,TGTGCCAGCAGCTTAGGGGACAGGGATAATTCACCCCTCCACTTT
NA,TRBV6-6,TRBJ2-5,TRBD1,CASTIQGAGETQYF,TGTGCCAGCACTATACAGGGGGCTGGAGAGACCCAGTACTTC
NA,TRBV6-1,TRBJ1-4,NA,CASTPGLNNEKLFF,TGTGCCAGCACACCAGGGCTGAATAATGAAAAACTGTTTTTT
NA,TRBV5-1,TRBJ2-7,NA,CASSLAYSGAYEQYF,TGCGCCAGCAGCTTGGCTTATAGCGGAGCCTACGAGCAGTACTTC
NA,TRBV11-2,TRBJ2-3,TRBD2,CASSLIGAGGTDTQYF,TGTGCCAGCAGCTTAATCGGAGCGGGGGGGACGGATACGCAGTATTTT
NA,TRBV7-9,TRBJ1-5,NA,CASSLAENQPQHF,TGTGCCAGCAGCTTAGCGGAGAATCAGCCCCAGCATTTT
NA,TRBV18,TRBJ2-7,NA,CASSPPTRVGYEQYF,TGTGCCAGCTCACCACCGACCAGGGTGGGATACGAGCAGTACTTC
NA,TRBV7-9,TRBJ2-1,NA,CASSPGGYNEQFF,TGTGCCAGCAGCCCTGGGGGGTACAATGAGCAGTTCTTC
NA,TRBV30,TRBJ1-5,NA,CAWSGTGRNQPQHF,TGTGCCTGGAGTGGAACAGGGCGCAATCAGCCCCAGCATTTT
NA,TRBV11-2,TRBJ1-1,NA,CASSLEWRGTEAFF,TGTGCCAGCAGCTTAGAGTGGAGGGGCACTGAAGCTTTCTTT
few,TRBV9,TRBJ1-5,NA,CASSVDGQSNQPQHF,TGTGCCAGCAGCGTTGACGGACAGAGCAATCAGCCCCAGCATTTT
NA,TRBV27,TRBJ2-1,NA,CASSRAGTYYNEQFF,TGTGCCAGCAGTCGCGCCGGGACATATTACAATGAGCAGTTCTTC
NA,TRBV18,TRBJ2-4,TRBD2,CASSPRELAGFNIQYF,TGTGCCAGCTCACCACGTGAGTTAGCGGGGTTTAACATTCAGTACTTC
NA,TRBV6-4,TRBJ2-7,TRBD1,CASREGGQGRSYEQYF,TGTGCCAGCAGGGAGGGGGGACAGGGTCGATCCTACGAGCAGTACTTC
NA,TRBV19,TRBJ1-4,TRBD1,CASSSGQGGEKLFF,TGTGCCAGTAGTTCGGGACAGGGAGGTGAAAAACTGTTTTTT
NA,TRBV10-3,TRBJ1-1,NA,CAIKGDMNTEAFF,TGTGCCATCAAGGGGGATATGAACACTGAAGCTTTCTTT
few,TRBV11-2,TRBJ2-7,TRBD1,CASSLARTGGVYEQYF,TGTGCCAGCAGCTTAGCCAGGACAGGGGGAGTCTACGAGCAGTACTTC
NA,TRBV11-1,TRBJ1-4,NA,CASSLSTGSEKLFF,TGTGCCAGCAGCTTAAGCACAGGGAGTGAAAAACTGTTTTTT
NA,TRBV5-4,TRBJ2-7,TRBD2,CASSFGGGAYEQYF,TGTGCCAGCAGCTTTGGCGGGGGGGCCTACGAGCAGTACTTC
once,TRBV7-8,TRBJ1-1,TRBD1,CASSLTGQDEAFF,TGTGCCAGCAGCCTCACGGGACAGGATGAAGCTTTCTTT
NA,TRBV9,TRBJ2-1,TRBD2,CASSVGVGLAFGDEQFF,TGTGCCAGCAGCGTAGGGGTGGGACTAGCCTTCGGCGATGAGCAGTTCTTC